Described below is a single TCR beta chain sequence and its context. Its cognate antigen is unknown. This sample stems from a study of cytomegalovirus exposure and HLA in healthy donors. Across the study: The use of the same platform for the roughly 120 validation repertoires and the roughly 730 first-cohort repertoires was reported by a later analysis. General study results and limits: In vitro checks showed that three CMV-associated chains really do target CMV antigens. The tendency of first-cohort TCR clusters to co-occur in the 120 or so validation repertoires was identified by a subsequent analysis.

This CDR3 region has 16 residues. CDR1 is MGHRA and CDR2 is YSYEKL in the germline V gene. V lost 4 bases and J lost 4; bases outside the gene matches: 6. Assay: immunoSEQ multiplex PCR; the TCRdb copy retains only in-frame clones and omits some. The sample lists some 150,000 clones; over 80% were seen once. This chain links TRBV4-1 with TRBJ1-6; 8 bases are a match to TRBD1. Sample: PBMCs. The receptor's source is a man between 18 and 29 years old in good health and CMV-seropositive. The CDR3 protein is CASSRGTGDYNSPLHF. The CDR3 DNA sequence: TGCGCCAGCAGCCGAGGGACAGGCGATTATAATTCACCCCTCCACTTT.